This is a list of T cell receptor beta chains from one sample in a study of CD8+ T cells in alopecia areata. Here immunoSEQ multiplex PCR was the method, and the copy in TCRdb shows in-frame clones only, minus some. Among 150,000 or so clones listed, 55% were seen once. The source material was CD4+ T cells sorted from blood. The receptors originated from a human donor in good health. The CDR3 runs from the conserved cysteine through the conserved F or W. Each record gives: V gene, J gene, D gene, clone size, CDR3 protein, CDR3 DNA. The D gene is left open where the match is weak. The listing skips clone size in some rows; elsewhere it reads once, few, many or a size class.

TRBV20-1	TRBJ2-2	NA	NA	CSARSPGELFF	TGCAGTGCTAGATCCCCCGGGGAGCTGTTTTTT
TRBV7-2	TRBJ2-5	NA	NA	CASSSWGQGGETQYF	TGTGCCAGCAGCTCGTGGGGGCAGGGTGGAGAGACCCAGTACTTC
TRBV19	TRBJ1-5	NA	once	CATTRQGDQPQHF	TGTGCCACAACTCGGCAGGGTGATCAGCCCCAGCATTTT
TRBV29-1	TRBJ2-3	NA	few	CSVEVGEARDTQYF	TGCAGCGTTGAAGTCGGGGAGGCACGGGATACGCAGTATTTT
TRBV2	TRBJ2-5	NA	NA	CASIWQFGQETQYF	TGTGCCAGCATTTGGCAGTTCGGTCAAGAGACCCAGTACTTC
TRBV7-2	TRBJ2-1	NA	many	CASSLDQFDEQFF	TGTGCCAGCAGCTTAGACCAGTTCGATGAGCAGTTCTTC
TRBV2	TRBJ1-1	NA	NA	CASRNLLRVEAFF	TGTGCCAGCAGGAATCTACTCCGGGTAGAAGCTTTCTTT
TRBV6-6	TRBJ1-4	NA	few	CASSYSNGRDEKLFF	TGTGCCAGCAGTTACTCGAACGGGCGGGATGAAAAACTGTTTTTT
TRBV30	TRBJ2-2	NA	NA	CAVYPITNTGELFF	TGTGCCGTGTATCCTATCACGAACACCGGGGAGCTGTTTTTT
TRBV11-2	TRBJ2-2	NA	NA	CASRLGANTGELFF	TGTGCCAGCAGACTAGGGGCGAACACCGGGGAGCTGTTTTTT
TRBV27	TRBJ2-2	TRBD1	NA	CASTRRTGTAGELFF	TGTGCCAGCACCCGCAGGACAGGGACAGCCGGGGAGCTGTTTTTT
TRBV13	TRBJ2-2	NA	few	CASTTNTGTGMRTGELFF	TGTGCCAGCACCACTAATACAGGGACGGGCATGAGGACCGGGGAGCTGTTTTTT
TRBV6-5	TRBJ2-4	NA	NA	CASSYEGNIQYF	TGTGCCAGCAGTTACGAAGGGAACATTCAGTACTTC
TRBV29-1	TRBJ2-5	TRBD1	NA	CSVATGRETQYF	TGCAGCGTTGCGACAGGGAGAGAGACCCAGTACTTC
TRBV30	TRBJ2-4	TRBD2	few	CAWSVGGPLAKNIQYF	TGTGCCTGGAGTGTGGGAGGGCCCTTAGCCAAAAACATTCAGTACTTC
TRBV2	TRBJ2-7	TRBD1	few	CASSLRQGRYEQYF	TGTGCCAGCAGTCTGAGACAGGGCCGCTACGAGCAGTACTTC
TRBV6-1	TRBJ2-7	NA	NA	CASGSGGSYEQYF	TGTGCCAGCGGGTCTGGGGGCTCCTACGAGCAGTACTTC
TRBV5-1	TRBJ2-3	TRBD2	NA	CASSPRLAGVPDTQYF	TGCGCCAGCAGTCCTCGACTAGCGGGAGTTCCAGATACGCAGTATTTT
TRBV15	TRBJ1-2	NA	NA	CATSRDRYYGYTF	TGTGCCACCAGCAGAGACAGATACTATGGCTACACCTTC
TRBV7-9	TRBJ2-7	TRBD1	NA	CASSSGGSYEQYF	TGTGCCAGCAGCTCAGGGGGTTCCTACGAGCAGTACTTC
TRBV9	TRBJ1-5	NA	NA	CASSVNQPQHF	TGTGCCAGCAGCGTAAATCAGCCCCAGCATTTT
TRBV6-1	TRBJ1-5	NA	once	CASSGSLSNQPQHF	TGTGCCAGCAGTGGGTCGTTGAGCAATCAGCCCCAGCATTTT